The next 15 T cell receptor beta chains were all read from a single sample in a study of cytomegalovirus exposure and HLA in healthy donors. Primers: 60 Vbeta forward and 13 Jbeta reverse. Sequenced by immunoSEQ multiplex PCR; TCRdb stores in-frame clones only, minus some. There are approximately 61,000 clones in the sample; over 70% occur only once, and roughly half lies in the top ten. The sample taken for sequencing was PBMCs. These receptors originate from a man aged 50-60 years in good health and CMV-seropositive.

CDR3 sequence (DNA): TGTGCCAGTCGACCTACTTGGGGACAAAAACCCTACGAGCAGTACTTC. Translating gives CASRPTWGQKPYEQYF. The chain carries TRBV19 and TRBJ2-5, with a possible D match to TRBD1 (6 bases). The J call may be incorrect, as the DNA end agrees better with TRBJ2-7. The CDR3 spans 16 residues. Germline assignment: CDR1 LNHDA and CDR2 SQIVND (reference sequence).

The DNA for the CDR3 is TGTGCCAGCTCACCCGACAAGGTGCGTGGCACCATATATTTT. It yields the protein CASSPDKVRGTIYF. J is TRBJ1-3 and V is TRBV18; D gene uncertain. This CDR3 region has 14 residues. The ends were cut back, 3 bases at V and 9 bases at J, with 15 bases in the middle. The V gene's germline CDR1 is KGHSH and CDR2 LQKENI.

This clone was seen a few times. The rearrangement joins TRBV5-1 to TRBJ2-5, with D perhaps matching TRBD1 (5 bases). Germline lookup yields CDR1 SGHRS and CDR2 YFSETQ. The CDR3 loop spans 14 amino acids. Trimming shortened V by 4 bases and J by 2 bases, and 12 bases separated the two germline ends. The CDR3 coding sequence is TGCGCCAGCAGCCCACTGGACATGCAAGAGACCCAGTACTTC. Translated, it gives CASSPLDMQETQYF.

The chain uses TRBV6-1 and TRBJ2-7; maybe TRBD2 (7 bases). Trimming stripped 7 bases from V and 1 base from J, with 17 bases between. This CDR3 comprises 15 residues. The germline gives CDR1 MNHNS, CDR2 SASEGT. CDR3 residues: CASTPPGGQSYEQYF. CDR3 coding DNA: TGTGCCAGCACTCCACCCGGGGGGCAATCCTACGAGCAGTACTTC.

The chain has TRBV7-9 and TRBJ2-7; the match to TRBD2 covers 7 bases. After removal of 5 bases from V and 4 bases from J, the junction contained 5 bases not matched to a gene. The germline V gene has CDR1 SEHNR and CDR2 FQNEAQ (reference sequence). This CDR3 has 13 residues. Written as DNA, the CDR3 is TGTGCCAGCAGCCCCATCGGGGGGTACGAGCAGTACTTC. Protein product: CASSPIGGYEQYF.

V and J are TRBV18 and TRBJ1-5; D is unresolved. V was clipped by 4 bases and J by 3 bases, with 7 bases between them. Germline V CDR1 and CDR2: KGHSH, LQKENI. This CDR3 comprises 13 residues. The DNA for the CDR3 is TGTGCCAGCTCACAGCAGGTCAATCAGCCCCAGCATTTT. Protein product: CASSQQVNQPQHF.

The chain recombines TRBV27 with TRBJ2-7; perhaps TRBD2 as D (6 bases). Germline CDR1 and CDR2: MNHEY and SMNVEV (reference sequence). This CDR3 has 13 amino acids. V was cut by 5 bases and J by 6 bases, with 14 bases left in between. The CDR3 DNA reads TGTGCCAGCAGTGAGGACTATTTGGGCGAGCAGTACTTC. It codes for CASSEDYLGEQYF.

This clone turned up a few times. The V gene is TRBV28, the J gene TRBJ2-7, with 8 positions matching TRBD1. The length of the CDR3 is 15 residues. The germline CDR1 and CDR2 sequences are MDHEN and SYDVKM. V lost 2 bases, J lost 7 bases, and 10 bases stayed unmatched. As DNA, the CDR3 is TGTGCCAGCAGTTTACGCGGACAGGGCTCGCGGGAGCAGTACTTC. Protein product: CASSLRGQGSREQYF.

This clone occurred once. CDR3 in DNA: TGTGCCAGCAGTTACGACAGGGCGCGAGGTGGCTACACCTTC. Protein product: CASSYDRARGGYTF. This chain uses TRBV6-5 with TRBJ1-2, with 7 bases matching TRBD1. Per the germline V gene, CDR1 is MNHEY and CDR2 is SVGAGI. The CDR3 is 14 residues long. Trimming at V came to 2 bases and at J to 7 bases, leaving 7 bases not matched to a gene.

The V and J genes are TRBV7-9 and TRBJ2-2; D call uncertain. Germline assignment: CDR1 SEHNR and CDR2 FQNEAQ (reference sequence). The length of the CDR3 is 19 residues. The V and J ends lost 7 bases and 0 bases respectively, with 24 bases between them. The CDR3 sequence is CASIQPRGPAKPNTGELFF. The CDR3 nucleotides are TGTGCCAGCATCCAACCCCGCGGCCCTGCTAAACCGAACACCGGGGAGCTGTTTTTT.

This chain's CDR3 is CASSLGYNTGELFF. CDR3 in DNA: TGTGCCAGCAGCTTAGGCTACAACACCGGGGAGCTGTTTTTT. V usage is TRBV13 and J usage is TRBJ2-2; D is uncertain. CDR1 is PRHDT and CDR2 is FYEKMQ in the germline V gene (reference sequence). CDR3 length equals 14 residues. V was clipped by 0 bases and J by 2 bases, with 4 bases between them.

The V and J genes are TRBV2 and TRBJ2-5; TRBD1 agrees at 7 bases. V lost 11 bases, J lost 5 bases, and 11 bases stayed unmatched. This CDR3 has 13 residues. Germline loops: CDR1 SNHLY, CDR2 FYNNEI. The CDR3 here is CAGSSGQRETQYF. CDR3 in DNA: TGTGCCGGATCGTCGGGACAGAGGGAGACCCAGTACTTC. Drawing the rest from reference TRBV2 and TRBJ2-5, the complete variable domain is EPEVTQTPSHQVTQMGQEVILRCVPISNHLYFYWYRQILGQKVEFLVSFYNNEISEKSEIFDDQFSVERPDGSNFTLKIRSTKLEDSAMYFCAGSSGQRETQYFGPGTRLLVL.

This clone was found a few times. The chain links TRBV18 to TRBJ2-7, with a tentative D call TRBD1 (6 bases). V dropped 2 bases and J dropped 5 bases, with 10 bases sitting between them. Germline CDR1 is KGHSH and CDR2 is LQKENI. The CDR3 contains 13 residues. CDR3: CASSPIQGNEQYF. The CDR3 nucleotides read TGTGCCAGCTCACCAATTCAGGGGAACGAGCAGTACTTC.

This chain joins TRBV7-2 and TRBJ2-3; maybe TRBD1 (6 bases). V was pared by 1 base and J by 2 bases, with 10 bases between. Per germline, CDR1 SGHTA and CDR2 FQGNSA. This CDR3 contains 15 residues. Here the CDR3 reads CASSLGQVFTDTQYF. CDR3 nucleotide sequence: TGTGCCAGCAGCTTAGGACAGGTATTCACAGATACGCAGTATTTT.

This chain joins TRBV12-5 and TRBJ1-1; possible D gene TRBD1, 5 bases. The CDR3 has 14 residues. V was cut by 5 bases and J by 0 bases, with 10 bases left in between. The V gene's germline CDR1 is LGHNT and CDR2 FRNRAP. CDR3 amino acids: CASGPAGLNTEAFF. The CDR3 nucleotides are TGTGCTAGTGGTCCTGCAGGGTTGAACACTGAAGCTTTCTTT.